This T cell receptor (beta chain) was captured by sequencing in a study of OX40 agonist ivuxolimab in advanced cancers. Study-wide context: Ivuxolimab was a fully human IgG2 agonistic monoclonal antibody targeting the costimulatory receptor OX40 (CD134). Intravenous ivuxolimab was administered to patients every 2 weeks at six dose levels: 0.01, 0.1, 0.3, 1.5, 3 and 10 mg/kg. The paper reports the monotherapy dose-escalation portion (N ≈ 50 patients) of the phase I ivuxolimab trial. In the dose-escalation cohort, 82.7% of patients were male, and the mean age was 60 years with a range of roughly 23 to 90. Partial responses were achieved by three dose-escalation patients, of whom one had hepatocellular carcinoma and two had cutaneous melanoma. Of the approximately 54 dose-escalation patients, hepatocellular carcinoma was present in approximately 20, melanoma in approximately 15, renal cell carcinoma in 9 and head and neck cancer in 9. Prior anti-PD-1, anti-PD-L1 or anti-CTLA-4 therapy was permitted, and checkpoint inhibitors had been received by approximately 39% of dose-escalation patients. The point of sequencing TCRbeta in the periphery was to test whether ivuxolimab changed TCR sequence diversity and drove clonal T-cell expansion.

What the research found in general, with its limitations: After ivuxolimab, more expanded clones were found on average in CD8+ T cells than in CD4+ T cells. Low levels of normalized T-cell clonal expansion were also shown by some nonresponding patients. In the 0.1-3.0 mg/kg groups, partial responders had among the lowest normalized peripheral clonal expansion, particularly in CD8+ T cells. At doses from 0.1 to 3.0 mg/kg, clonal expansion was seen in both CD4+ and CD8+ blood T cells between baseline and week 6. The antigen specificity of the clonally expanded peripheral T cells was not determined.

In this sample, this clone turned up once. The antigen this receptor binds is unknown. Within one base of it there is no much larger clone, and no base qualities were kept. The trial excluded patients who had a history of autoimmune disease or who were on systemic immunosuppression. Peripheral blood for TCR sequencing was collected from all dose cohorts at baseline, on cycle 4 day 1, and on cycle 7 day 1. Samples came from an open-label, multicenter, first-in-human phase I dose-escalation trial of ivuxolimab. Adults with locally advanced or metastatic melanoma, renal cell, hepatocellular, or head and neck squamous cell carcinoma were enrolled in the trial. CD4+ and CD8+ T cells were sorted separately from peripheral blood before TCR sequencing. For sequencing of the TCRbeta CDR3 region, genomic DNA was extracted from the sorted cells. The immunoSEQ Assay was used to sequence the TCRbeta CDR3 regions. TCRdb obtained this table from immuneACCESS and retained in-frame rearrangements with V and J assigned. These tables miss some clones; where compared with another copy, unresolved V genes account for less than half of the shortfall, and the remainder is unexplained. Present in this sample are about 84,000 clones, 94% of which were seen just once. The ten largest clonotypes hold approximately 9.9% of the sample.

The germline V gene specifies SGHVS as CDR1 and FNYEAQ as CDR2. V drops 0 bases and J drops 0 bases, leaving 14 bases in between. From the cysteine through the phenylalanine, the CDR3 covers 18 amino acids. This entry keeps only the CDR3 DNA: 54 bases, framed from base 1. The source material was CD4+ or CD8+ T cells sorted from blood, sampled in a trial of the OX40 agonist ivuxolimab. Recombination linked TRBV7-6 to TRBJ1-4; no D gene is confidently identified. The sequence derives from an adult with an advanced solid tumor such as melanoma, head and neck, liver or kidney cancer. The CDR3 corresponds to CASSLALRNVATNEKLFF. The sequence in DNA is TGTGCCAGCAGCTTAGCCCTACGAAATGTTGCAACTAATGAAAAACTGTTTTTT.